This passage covers 15 T cell receptor beta chains from one sample sequenced in a study of blood T cells in healthy people across ages. Primers used in a second PCR of about 7 to 12 cycles were a sample-barcoded 5' primer and a J-beta primer mix. TCRdb reanalysed the 5' RACE reads using MiXCR and keeps one entry per CDR3 protein. This table has 500,000 to 700,000 distinct CDR3 sequences, approximately 30% appearing once. The sample taken for sequencing was blood. Every receptor here comes from a woman aged 80 or older in good health.

Worth noting for this clonotype: This may stem from a read error, because a much larger clone lies one nucleotide away. The genes are TRBV29-1 and TRBJ2-1; 7 bases align to TRBD1. Germline CDR1 reads SQVTM; CDR2 reads ANQGSEA. There are 13 residues in the CDR3. V shed 3 bases and J 6 bases; nucleotides not matched to a gene: 5. The CDR3 loop is CSVDRGQCNEQFF. DNA of the CDR3: TGCAGCGTTGATCGGGGACAGTGCAATGAGCAGTTCTTC.

This chain connects TRBV11-2 to TRBJ2-2; D not resolved. V lost 2 bases, J lost 1 base, and 5 bases lay in between. The CDR3 consists of 14 residues. Germline V gene sequence: CDR1 SGHAT, CDR2 FQNNGV. This CDR3 reads CASSLMQNTGELFF. CDR3 coding DNA: TGTGCCAGCAGCTTAATGCAGAACACCGGGGAGCTGTTTTTT.

This clonotype occurred many times. J is TRBJ2-1 and V is TRBV7-3, with 8 positions matching TRBD2. The CDR3 is made up of 18 amino acids. The ends lost 2 bases at V and 0 bases at J; junction bases unmatched: 9. Germline values: CDR1 SGHTA, CDR2 FQGTGA. DNA of the CDR3: TGTGCCAGCAGCTTAGACGCGGGGGGCCCTAGCTCCTACAATGAGCAGTTCTTC. Amino acids: CASSLDAGGPSSYNEQFF.

A few counts support this clonotype. The chain is built from TRBV29-1 and TRBJ1-1; no firm D call. The CDR3 covers 10 residues. V was trimmed by 7 bases and J by 1 base, leaving 4 bases between them. Germline V CDR1 and CDR2: SQVTM, ANQGSEA. The CDR3 region is CSGQNTEAFF. DNA of the CDR3: TGCAGCGGACAGAACACTGAAGCTTTCTTT. The full variable domain, in which reference TRBV29-1 and TRBJ1-1 provide the parts outside the CDR3, is SAVISQKPSRDICQRGTSLTIQCQVDSQVTMMFWYRQQPGQSLTLIATANQGSEATYESGFVIDKFPISRPNLTFSTLTVSNMSPEDSSIYLCSGQNTEAFFGQGTRLTVV.

This clonotype came up many times. The rearrangement uses TRBV5-4 and TRBJ2-7; D remains ambiguous. CDR3 length equals 13 residues. Trimming cost V 3 bases and J 0 bases, with 7 bases left between them. CDR1 SGHNT and CDR2 YYREEE come from the germline V gene (reference sequence). The CDR3 DNA reads TGTGCCAGCAGCTCCCCGGGCTCCTACGAGCAGTACTTC. Translated: CASSSPGSYEQYF.

This clonotype was recorded a few times. J is TRBJ1-4 and V is TRBV12-3 or TRBV12-4; D may be TRBD1 (6 bases). V lost 2 bases, J lost 8 bases, and 15 bases lay in between. The CDR3 loop spans 15 amino acids. Here the CDR3 reads CASSLLGGQGEKLFF. DNA for the CDR3: TGTGCCAGCAGTTTACTCGGGGGACAAGGAGAAAAACTGTTTTTT.

The table lists this clonotype with many counts. The chain combines TRBV7-3 with TRBJ2-3; D may be TRBD2 (7 bases). CDR1 and CDR2 from the germline V gene are SGHTA and FQGTGA. The length of the CDR3 is 14 residues. Trimming took off 5 bases at V and 7 bases at J, with 16 bases between the two ends. The CDR3 sequence: CASSVRGGVNTQYF. CDR3 bases: TGTGCCAGCAGCGTAAGGGGGGGCGTGAATACGCAGTATTTT.

This clonotype was detected many times. The V gene is TRBV24-1, the J gene TRBJ2-1; TRBD2 matches 7 bases. The V gene's germline CDR1 is KGHDR and CDR2 SFDVKD. J lost 7 bases, V lost 7 bases, and 9 bases had no gene match. This CDR3 comprises 14 residues. CDR3 in DNA: TGTGCCACCAGCTGGGGGGGTTGGAGGAATGAGCAGTTCTTC. Protein sequence: CATSWGGWRNEQFF.

The V call is TRBV6-5, the J call TRBJ2-1, with 7 bases that match TRBD1. Germline assignment: CDR1 MNHEY and CDR2 SVGAGI. The length of the CDR3 is 14 residues. J lost 4 bases, V lost 6 bases, and 6 bases had no gene match. The CDR3 sequence is CASSVTGTYNEQFF. In nucleotides, the CDR3 is TGTGCCAGCAGCGTGACAGGGACGTACAATGAGCAGTTCTTC.

This clonotype was seen a handful of times. The chain has TRBV20-1 and TRBJ1-1; 8 bases agree with TRBD1. Germline-derived CDR1 and CDR2 are DFQATT and SNEGSKA (reference sequence). CDR3 size: 15 residues. V was pared by 2 bases and J by 0 bases, with 5 bases of the junction left unmatched. CDR3 region: CSARSTGGLNTEAFF. CDR3 in DNA: TGCAGTGCTAGATCCACAGGGGGATTGAACACTGAAGCTTTCTTT.

The chain employs TRBV4-3 and TRBJ2-2; possibly TRBD1 for D (6 bases). Germline V lookup: CDR1 LGHNA, CDR2 YSLEER. This CDR3 is 14 amino acids long. V lost 4 bases and J 4 bases, leaving 10 bases between the germline ends. The CDR3 DNA reads TGCGCCAGCAGCCGAGGACAGTTCACCGGGGAGCTGTTTTTT. It specifies CASSRGQFTGELFF.

In its sample, this clonotype was seen many times. The rearrangement uses TRBV21-1 and TRBJ2-1; TRBD1, the D gene given by the table, was not confirmed from the DNA. TRBV21-1 is flagged as a pseudogene. The CDR3 consists of 14 residues. The CDR3 region is CASSHRGRRDEQFF. Written as DNA, the CDR3 is TGTGCCAGCAGTCACAGGGGGCGTCGGGATGAGCAGTTCTTC.

This clonotype appeared many times. The J gene is TRBJ1-1, the V gene TRBV7-9, with D perhaps matching TRBD1 (6 bases). With 5 bases removed from V and 3 bases from J, the gap between germline ends came to 16 bases. CDR1 is SEHNR and CDR2 is FQNEAQ in the germline V gene (reference sequence). CDR3 length: 15 amino acids. The DNA for the CDR3 is TGTGCCAGCAGCCCCTCCTCGGGGGGCTACACTGAAGCTTTCTTT. Encoded protein: CASSPSSGGYTEAFF. The full variable domain, rest sourced from reference TRBV7-9 and TRBJ1-1, is DTGVSQNPRHKITKRGQNVTFRCDPISEHNRLYWYRQTLGQGPEFLTYFQNEAQLEKSRLLSDRFSAERPKGSFSTLEIQRTEQGDSAMYLCASSPSSGGYTEAFFGQGTRLTVV.

This clonotype was seen repeatedly, ten times or more. The chain is built from TRBV6-2 or TRBV6-3 and TRBJ1-6, with D hard to call. V was trimmed by 5 bases and J by 6 bases, leaving 14 bases between them. The germline V gene encodes CDR1 MNHEY and CDR2 SVGEGT. This CDR3 is 15 amino acids long. CDR3 in amino acids: CASSQGRGLNSPLHF. The CDR3 DNA is TGTGCCAGCAGTCAAGGACGCGGACTTAATTCACCCCTCCACTTT.

The V gene is TRBV4-1, the J gene TRBJ2-1; D remains ambiguous. The V gene's germline CDR1 is MGHRA and CDR2 YSYEKL. CDR3 size: 16 residues. Deletions cut 1 base from V and 3 bases from J, with 13 bases between. CDR3 coding DNA: TGCGCCAGCAGCCAAGGGTTGGGTTTCTTCTACAATGAGCAGTTCTTC. Translated: CASSQGLGFFYNEQFF.